This T cell receptor beta chain was obtained from a study of T cell repertoires in cytomegalovirus infection. Study-level information: From public TCR beta signatures came an indication of both CMV infection and matching HLA type. General study results and limits: Within the response measured ex vivo, HLA-C-restricted CMV-specific TCR beta clonotypes were dominant. Frequencies of public TCR beta families were cumulated, and this identified carriers of CMV plus the relevant HLA.

This CDR3 contains 14 residues. CDR1 and CDR2 (germline): MNHEY, SMNVEV (reference sequence). V was pared by 7 bases and J by 3 bases, with 13 bases between. This clonotype came up many times. Its cognate antigen is unknown. One entry per CDR3 protein, called by TCRdb with MiXCR from the reads. Of nearly 550,000 distinct CDR3 sequences in the sample, 16% were seen once. The V gene is TRBV27, the J gene TRBJ2-1; a possible D gene is TRBD2 (7 bases). The sequencing input was CD8+ T cells from PBMCs. This TCR came from a human donor in good health (CMV status not recorded). Some clones in this sample may be carry-over from other donors' samples. The CDR3 DNA reads as TGTGCCAGCATGAAGGGGGGGCTCTACAATGAGCAGTTCTTC. This gives the protein CASMKGGLYNEQFF.